The 15 T cell receptor beta chains reported below all come from one sample, sequenced in a study of blood T cell repertoires in COVID-19. Produced via immunoSEQ multiplex PCR; TCRdb's table is partial and in-frame only. The data show 200,000 to 250,000 clones, under 85% seen once. Sequencing input: peripheral blood. The receptors shown here come from a woman of 80 years or more with COVID-19, enrolled during active disease.

This clone was seen only once. This chain uses TRBV21-1 with TRBJ1-3; whether TRBD1, the table's D call, matches the DNA was not checked. TRBV21-1 is tagged as a pseudogene. The CDR3 contains 19 residues. The CDR3 DNA is TGTGCCAGCAGCAAAGTGGGGCGGACCCTACCCAGCTCTGGAAACACCATATATTTT. It specifies CASSKVGRTLPSSGNTIYF.

V usage is TRBV19 and J usage is TRBJ1-4, with 8 nucleotides matching TRBD1. Germline CDR1 reads LNHDA; CDR2 reads SQIVND (reference sequence). The CDR3 is 14 residues long. V lost 4 bases, J lost 6 bases, and 4 bases stayed unmatched. The CDR3 DNA follows: TGTGCCAGTAGTACGGGACAGGCGGATGAAAAACTGTTTTTT. This codes for CASSTGQADEKLFF. Using reference TRBV19 and TRBJ1-4 for the parts outside the CDR3, the full variable domain is DGGITQSPKYLFRKEGQNVTLSCEQNLNHDAMYWYRQDPGQGLRLIYYSQIVNDFQKGDIAEGYSVSREKKESFPLTVTSAQKNPTAFYLCASSTGQADEKLFFGSGTQLSVL.

This clone was seen more than once but under ten times. The J gene is TRBJ1-6, the V gene TRBV13, with 7 bases that match TRBD1. The CDR3 contains 15 residues. With V trimmed by 0 bases and J by 10 bases, 6 bases remained unmatched. Looked up from germline, CDR1 is PRHDT and CDR2 is FYEKMQ (reference sequence). As DNA, the CDR3 is TGTGCCAGCAGCTTAGGTGACAGGGCGGGATCACCCCTCCACTTT. It translates to CASSLGDRAGSPLHF.

This chain joins TRBV5-1 and TRBJ1-4; D gene unclear. Trimming removed 7 bases at V and 7 bases at J, with 14 bases between. Looked up from germline, CDR1 is SGHRS and CDR2 is YFSETQ. The CDR3 has 13 residues. The DNA for the CDR3 is TGCGCCAGCCGGGTAGTGGGGAGTGAAAAACTGTTTTTT. This sequence encodes CASRVVGSEKLFF.

The rearrangement uses TRBV18 and TRBJ1-2; D not certain. The CDR3 totals 14 residues. CDR1 and CDR2 from the germline V gene are KGHSH and LQKENI. The V gene lost 2 bases and the J gene lost 5 bases, with 12 bases spanning the gap. Here the CDR3 DNA reads TGTGCCAGCTCACCAAAACCTAGGTCGTATGGCTACACCTTC. Encoded protein: CASSPKPRSYGYTF.

The chain uses TRBV2 and TRBJ1-1, with 11 bases identical to TRBD1. CDR3 size: 13 residues. Germline V lookup: CDR1 SNHLY, CDR2 FYNNEI. Germline trimming cut 3 bases from V and 11 bases from J; bases unmatched to any gene: 5. This CDR3 reads CASSEDRGQMAFF. The CDR3 nucleotides read TGTGCCAGCAGTGAGGACAGGGGGCAAATGGCTTTCTTT.

The CDR3 spells CASSLDREDTEAFF. The DNA for the CDR3 is TGCGCCAGCAGCTTGGACAGGGAAGACACTGAAGCTTTCTTT. The chain joins TRBV5-1 to TRBJ1-1; perhaps TRBD1 as D (6 bases). Trimming took 0 bases from V and 3 from J, leaving 9 bases between them. Germline V gene data show CDR1 as SGHRS and CDR2 as YFSETQ. This CDR3 is built from 14 residues.

J is TRBJ1-1 and V is TRBV5-1; D is perhaps TRBD1 (6 bases). Germline values: CDR1 SGHRS, CDR2 YFSETQ. Trimming took off 1 base at V and 1 base at J, with 11 bases between the two ends. The CDR3 runs to 15 residues. CDR3 loop: CASSLRGTPNTEAFF. The CDR3, as DNA: TGCGCCAGCAGCTTGCGAGGGACACCGAACACTGAAGCTTTCTTT.

Here the CDR3 reads CASSLPGTGNYEQYF. The DNA for the CDR3 is TGTGCCAGCAGCCTACCGGGGACAGGCAACTACGAGCAGTACTTC. The chain employs TRBV28 and TRBJ2-7, with 8 bases identical to TRBD1. J was trimmed by 3 bases and V by 6 bases; bases with no gene match: 10. This CDR3 is 15 amino acids long. Germline V gene sequence: CDR1 MDHEN, CDR2 SYDVKM.

The chain recombines TRBV27 with TRBJ2-6, with 7 bases aligning to TRBD1. Per germline, CDR1 MNHEY and CDR2 SMNVEV (reference sequence). V lost 4 bases, J lost 2 bases, and 5 bases stayed unmatched. This CDR3 has 16 amino acids. CDR3 DNA sequence: TGTGCCAGCAGTTGGCTCGACAGGGCTGGGGCCAACGTCCTGACTTTC. It yields the protein CASSWLDRAGANVLTF.

V is TRBV6-6 and J is TRBJ2-2; D may be TRBD1 (5 bases). Trimming cost V 6 bases and J 1 base, with 9 bases left between them. Germline CDR1 MNHNY, CDR2 SVGAGI (reference sequence). This CDR3 has 14 amino acids. The CDR3 nucleotides read TGTGCCAGCAGGATTACAGGGAACACCGGGGAGCTGTTTTTT. Protein product: CASRITGNTGELFF.

This clone was seen more than once but under ten times. The chain recombines TRBV29-1 with TRBJ2-7; 7 bases fit TRBD1. V dropped 6 bases and J dropped 5; count of bases not matched to a gene: 19. Germline loops: CDR1 SQVTM, CDR2 ANQGSEA. This CDR3 has 16 residues. The CDR3 DNA follows: TGCAGCGTGGGGGCCAGGGGGTTCCTCTTAGCCCACGAGCAGTACTTC. The encoded protein is CSVGARGFLLAHEQYF.

The CDR3 spells CSASQGDYGYTF. CDR3 bases: TGCAGCGCCAGCCAGGGCGACTATGGCTACACCTTC. This chain links TRBV29-1 with TRBJ1-2; a weak D match, TRBD1 (5 bases). Trimming took 7 bases from V and 3 from J, leaving 12 bases between them. Germline-derived CDR1 and CDR2 are SQVTM and ANQGSEA. This CDR3 has 12 amino acids.

This chain connects TRBV5-1 to TRBJ1-1; D is unclear. V dropped 6 bases and J dropped 1 base, with 10 bases sitting between them. Looked up from germline, CDR1 is SGHRS and CDR2 is YFSETQ. The CDR3 covers 13 residues. The CDR3 coding sequence is TGCGCCAGCATGTCAAATCAGAACACTGAAGCTTTCTTT. Its protein product is CASMSNQNTEAFF.

The rearrangement joins TRBV5-1 to TRBJ2-3; 7 nucleotides line up with TRBD2. This CDR3 comprises 14 residues. Germline V gives CDR1 SGHRS, CDR2 YFSETQ. V shed 7 bases and J 5 bases; nucleotides not matched to a gene: 10. CDR3 region: CASREALGGDTQYF. The CDR3 region has the DNA TGCGCCAGCCGGGAGGCCCTTGGGGGAGATACGCAGTATTTT.